Below are 12 T cell receptor beta chains sequenced from a single sample in a study of CD8+ T cells in alopecia areata. Treatment: oral pan-JAK inhibitor, 5-10 mg twice daily. Isolated RNA was reverse transcribed into cDNA used as the sequencing template. Produced via immunoSEQ multiplex PCR; TCRdb's table is partial and in-frame only. The table records around 270,000 clones, 55% to 75% of them present only once. The sample consisted of CD4+ T cells sorted from blood, taken at week 24, from a patient treated with tofacitinib. The receptors originated from a human donor with alopecia areata.

A remark on this clone: Other nucleotide sequences in the sample specify the same CDR3. The CDR3, as DNA: TGCAGCGTTGAACGGGGACAGGGCTATGGCTACACCTTC. Its protein is CSVERGQGYGYTF. This chain joins TRBV29-1 and TRBJ1-2; TRBD1 matches 9 bases. Germline CDR1 SQVTM, CDR2 ANQGSEA. The CDR3 length is 13 residues. J was trimmed by 4 bases and V by 2 bases; bases with no gene match: 2.

Only a few counts were recorded for this clone. This chain links TRBV30 with TRBJ1-1, with 8 bases fitting TRBD1. With V trimmed by 4 bases and J by 5 bases, 6 bases remained unmatched. This CDR3 is 13 amino acids long. CDR1 and CDR2 from the germline V gene are GTSNPN and SVGIG (reference sequence). CDR3 in amino acids: CAWTGQVLTEAFF. The DNA for the CDR3 is TGTGCCTGGACGGGACAGGTACTTACTGAAGCTTTCTTT.

This chain connects TRBV29-1 to TRBJ1-2; a possible D gene is TRBD1 (5 bases). CDR3 length: 13 residues. Germline V CDR1 and CDR2: SQVTM, ANQGSEA. The germline V and J ends were trimmed by 3 bases and 7 bases, with 15 bases remaining between them. The CDR3: CSVDEQGLGGYTF. The CDR3 region has the DNA TGCAGCGTTGATGAGCAGGGCCTAGGTGGCTACACCTTC.

This chain links TRBV15 with TRBJ1-5; no clear D gene. V shed 0 bases and J shed 5 bases, with 5 bases lying between them. CDR1 and CDR2 from the germline V gene are LNHNV and YYDKDF (reference sequence). The CDR3 has 13 residues. The CDR3 here is CATSRDEDQPQHF. CDR3 in DNA: TGTGCCACCAGCAGAGATGAGGATCAGCCCCAGCATTTT.

The chain recombines TRBV29-1 with TRBJ1-2; 10 bases are a match to TRBD1. The CDR3 has 15 residues. CDR1 and CDR2 from the germline V gene are SQVTM and ANQGSEA. J gave up 6 bases and V 3 bases, and 10 bases lay outside the gene matches. CDR3 in DNA: TGCAGCGTTGATGAATCCGGACAGGGGGGTAATGGCTACACCTTC. As protein: CSVDESGQGGNGYTF.

There are a few counts of this clone. The genes are TRBV29-1 and TRBJ2-5, with D perhaps matching TRBD1 (5 bases). Germline loops: CDR1 SQVTM, CDR2 ANQGSEA. This CDR3 contains 12 residues. V was cut by 7 bases and J by 5 bases, with 14 bases left in between. The CDR3 spells CSAAGLRETQYF. CDR3 nucleotide sequence: TGCAGCGCCGCAGGGCTAAGGGAGACCCAGTACTTC.

V gene TRBV6-6 combines with J gene TRBJ2-7, with 8 bases aligning to TRBD2. The CDR3 runs to 12 residues. Unmatched junction bases numbered 4, after V lost 6 bases and J lost 6 bases. Germline CDR1 is MNHNY and CDR2 is SVGAGI (reference sequence). This chain's CDR3 is CASRIAGFEQYF. CDR3 nucleotide sequence: TGTGCCAGCAGGATAGCGGGGTTCGAGCAGTACTTC.

This clone occurred a few times. V usage is TRBV4-3 and J usage is TRBJ1-4; maybe TRBD1 (5 bases). The V gene's germline CDR1 is LGHNA and CDR2 YSLEER. CDR3 length equals 15 residues. Between the trimmed V and J ends, which lost 1 base and 5 bases, there was a span of 11 bases. The CDR3 loop is CASSQGGLQNEKLFF. As DNA, the CDR3 is TGCGCCAGCAGCCAAGGGGGACTGCAGAATGAAAAACTGTTTTTT.

J is TRBJ2-6 and V is TRBV7-8; D is unresolved. V lost 5 bases, J lost 3 bases, and 20 bases lay in between. The CDR3 extends over 18 amino acids. CDR1 is SGHVS, CDR2 FQNEAQ, per germline. The CDR3 region has the DNA TGTGCCAGCAGCGAGAGACGGATCCCCTCTAGTGGGGCCAACGTCCTGACTTTC. Its translation is CASSERRIPSSGANVLTF.

This clone showed up just a few times. The chain is built from TRBV4-3 and TRBJ1-1; D not resolved. V lost 0 bases and J 1 base, leaving 15 bases between the germline ends. Germline CDR1 reads LGHNA; CDR2 reads YSLEER. The CDR3 sequence is 17 residues long. The CDR3 bases are TGCGCCAGCAGCCAAGATATTAGACTGGAGACGAACACTGAAGCTTTCTTT. Translated: CASSQDIRLETNTEAFF.

This rearrangement joins TRBV29-1 to TRBJ2-1; 8 positions agree with TRBD1. The germline V gene has CDR1 SQVTM and CDR2 ANQGSEA. V shed 7 bases and J 1 base; nucleotides not matched to a gene: 3. This CDR3 comprises 13 residues. CDR3: CSEGTGSYNEQFF. In nucleotides, the CDR3 is TGCAGCGAGGGGACAGGTTCCTACAATGAGCAGTTCTTC.

This chain uses TRBV18 with TRBJ2-3, with unresolved D. The V gene lost 3 bases and the J gene lost 6 bases, with 16 bases spanning the gap. CDR3 length equals 15 residues. Germline V lookup: CDR1 KGHSH, CDR2 LQKENI. CDR3 region: CASSPGGLLQDTQYF. DNA of the CDR3: TGTGCCAGCTCACCGGGCGGCCTTTTGCAGGATACGCAGTATTTT. The variable domain in full, completed from reference TRBV18 and TRBJ2-3, reads NAGVMQNPRHLVRRRGQEARLRCSPMKGHSHVYWYRQLPEEGLKFMVYLQKENIIDESGMPKERFSAEFPKEGPSILRIQQVVRGDSAAYFCASSPGGLLQDTQYFGPGTRLTVL.